The 21 T cell receptor beta chains reported below all come from one sample, sequenced in a study of cytotoxic CD8 clonotypes in ibrutinib-treated CLL. Data came from immunoSEQ multiplex PCR; TCRdb stores just in-frame clones and leaves some out. The table records nearly 85,000 clones, about four fifths of them present only once. Here the sequenced sample was PBMCs, taken after 12 months of ibrutinib treatment. All receptors come from a human donor with chronic lymphocytic leukemia.

The CDR3 DNA is TGTGCCAGCACCCCGTGGGGGGGTTCGAACACCGGGGAGCTGTTTTTT. Amino acids: CASTPWGGSNTGELFF. The genes are TRBV28 and TRBJ2-2; 7 positions match TRBD2. V trimming: 7 bases; J trimming: 0 bases; junction bases outside the gene matches: 8. The CDR3 spans 16 residues. Germline loops: CDR1 MDHEN, CDR2 SYDVKM.

The V call is TRBV11-2, the J call TRBJ1-4; D is possibly TRBD1 (5 bases). V shed 3 bases and J shed 6 bases, with 11 bases lying between them. Germline CDR1 is SGHAT and CDR2 is FQNNGV. CDR3 size: 14 residues. The CDR3 reads CASSLGVVDEKLFF. The CDR3 DNA sequence: TGTGCCAGCAGCTTGGGGGTTGTGGATGAAAAACTGTTTTTT.

This clone has just a few counts. The chain uses TRBV29-1 and TRBJ2-1; maybe TRBD2 (6 bases). The germline V gene has CDR1 SQVTM and CDR2 ANQGSEA. V lost 7 bases to trimming and J lost 8 bases, with 12 bases between them. CDR3 length: 11 residues. The CDR3 spells CSGDGGDEQFF. Written as DNA, the CDR3 is TGCAGCGGGGACGGGGGTGATGAGCAGTTCTTC.

The V and J genes are TRBV5-1 and TRBJ1-5; 7 nucleotides agree with TRBD1. V lost 0 bases, J lost 0 bases, and 0 bases stayed unmatched. The germline gives CDR1 SGHRS, CDR2 YFSETQ. CDR3 size: 15 residues. This CDR3 is CASSLGDSSNQPQHF. The CDR3 bases are TGCGCCAGCAGCTTGGGGGACAGTAGCAATCAGCCCCAGCATTTT.

The V and J genes are TRBV2 and TRBJ1-5; D is possibly TRBD1 (5 bases). Germline V gene lookup returns CDR1 SNHLY and CDR2 FYNNEI. The CDR3 covers 13 residues. V lost 11 bases, J lost 5 bases, and 16 bases lay in between. CDR3 DNA sequence: TGTGCCGGTCGTAGGGGTATCGATCAGCCCCAGCATTTT. Its protein product is CAGRRGIDQPQHF.

The chain carries TRBV15 and TRBJ2-5, with TRBD2 matching 13 bases. The junction had 3 bases not matched to a gene; V was cut back by 0 bases and J by 5 bases. Germline assignment: CDR1 LNHNV and CDR2 YYDKDF (reference sequence). CDR3 length: 16 amino acids. The CDR3 here is CATSRDQLAGGETQYF. The CDR3 coding sequence is TGTGCCACCAGCAGAGACCAACTAGCGGGGGGGGAGACCCAGTACTTC.

The chain employs TRBV7-2 and TRBJ2-7; D is perhaps TRBD2 (5 bases). The germline gives CDR1 SGHTA, CDR2 FQGNSA. V lost 5 bases and J 6 bases, leaving 17 bases between the germline ends. The CDR3 covers 14 residues. DNA of the CDR3: TGTGCCAGCAGCCCCGTACTAGGGTCGGGCGAGCAGTACTTC. Protein product: CASSPVLGSGEQYF.

This sequence joins TRBV27 and TRBJ2-2, with unresolved D. Per germline, CDR1 MNHEY and CDR2 SMNVEV (reference sequence). The V and J ends lost 3 bases and 7 bases respectively, with 12 bases between them. The CDR3 totals 14 residues. The CDR3 region is CASSLRLWGGELFF. The CDR3 nucleotides read TGTGCCAGCAGTTTGAGGCTATGGGGCGGGGAGCTGTTTTTT.

The chain joins TRBV27 to TRBJ2-1, with D possibly being TRBD1 (5 bases). This CDR3 contains 13 residues. V lost 3 bases and J 9 bases, leaving 12 bases between the germline ends. The germline V gene has CDR1 MNHEY and CDR2 SMNVEV (reference sequence). Written as DNA, the CDR3 is TGTGCCAGCAGTTTCGACCCCAGGGTTGAGCAGTTCTTC. Its translation is CASSFDPRVEQFF.

The chain couples TRBV7-9 to TRBJ2-2; tentatively, D is TRBD1 (5 bases). Trimming removed 6 bases at V and 4 bases at J, with 18 bases between. The germline gives CDR1 SEHNR, CDR2 FQNEAQ (reference sequence). The length of the CDR3 is 16 residues. CDR3 region: CASSPGWLRGTGELFF. CDR3 sequence (DNA): TGTGCCAGCAGTCCAGGGTGGCTTCGTGGCACCGGGGAGCTGTTTTTT.

The chain couples TRBV28 to TRBJ2-3; D gene unclear. The ends were cut back, 7 bases at V and 8 bases at J, with 10 bases in the middle. The CDR3 extends over 11 amino acids. Germline V gene lookup returns CDR1 MDHEN and CDR2 SYDVKM. Here the CDR3 reads CASTSQSTQYF. The CDR3, as DNA: TGTGCCAGCACTTCGCAGAGTACGCAGTATTTT. The variable domain in full, with the rest retrieved from reference TRBV28 and TRBJ2-3, is DVKVTQSSRYLVKRTGEKVFLECVQDMDHENMFWYRQDPGLGLRLIYFSYDVKMKEKGDIPEGYSVSREKKERFSLILESASTNQTSMYLCASTSQSTQYFGPGTRLTVL.

The rearrangement links TRBV30 to TRBJ1-5, with D possibly TRBD1 on 6 matching bases. The CDR3 is 14 residues long. The V end lost 4 bases, the J end lost 3 bases, and 13 bases lay between the germline ends. Germline CDR1 and CDR2: GTSNPN and SVGIG (reference sequence). This CDR3 reads CAWTDGGPNQPQHF. CDR3 nucleotide sequence: TGTGCCTGGACGGACGGGGGCCCCAATCAGCCCCAGCATTTT.

The rearrangement links TRBV7-2 to TRBJ1-5; D is perhaps TRBD1 (6 bases). This CDR3 comprises 15 residues. V lost 0 bases, J lost 7 bases, and 13 bases lay in between. Germline V gene sequence: CDR1 SGHTA, CDR2 FQGNSA. CDR3 amino acids: CASSLANRDRQPQHF. CDR3 nucleotide sequence: TGTGCCAGCAGCTTAGCCAACAGGGACCGGCAGCCCCAGCATTTT.

This clone turned up a few times. The chain links TRBV10-1 to TRBJ2-1; D is perhaps TRBD2 (6 bases). Germline V gene sequence: CDR1 WNHNN, CDR2 SYGVQD (reference sequence). This CDR3 is 16 amino acids long. Trimming removed 7 bases from V and 6 bases from J, with 22 bases in between. CDR3 DNA: TGCGCCAGCAAAAGGGCCGTGGGGAGGCCCGCCAATGAGCAGTTCTTC. It codes for CASKRAVGRPANEQFF.

In this sample, this clone turned up once. This chain uses TRBV19 with TRBJ2-5; 10 nucleotides align to TRBD2. The CDR3 consists of 17 residues. Germline loops: CDR1 LNHDA, CDR2 SQIVND (reference sequence). The V segment lost 6 bases and the J segment 1 base; nucleotides outside the gene matches: 11. The CDR3 spells CASSPPLAGAPQETQYF. In DNA form, the CDR3 reads TGTGCCAGTAGCCCTCCTCTAGCGGGAGCACCCCAAGAGACCCAGTACTTC.

This clone was recorded a few times. This chain joins TRBV5-5 and TRBJ1-4, with D uncertain. The germline V gene encodes CDR1 SGHKS and CDR2 YYEKEE (reference sequence). There are 14 residues in the CDR3. Trimming shortened V by 4 bases and J by 0 bases, and 7 bases separated the two germline ends. CDR3 in DNA: TGTGCCAGCAGCCCCATTGCAACTAATGAAAAACTGTTTTTT. Translating it yields CASSPIATNEKLFF.

V gene TRBV11-3 combines with J gene TRBJ2-7, with D possibly matching TRBD2 (7 bases). Germline values: CDR1 SGHNT, CDR2 YENEEA. This CDR3 region has 14 residues. Trimming took 6 bases from V and 5 from J, leaving 17 bases between them. The CDR3, as DNA: TGTGCCAGCAGGCCTGGGGGGGCGCGCGACGAGCAGTACTTC. As protein: CASRPGGARDEQYF. The variable domain in full, completed from reference TRBV11-3 and TRBJ2-7, reads EAGVVQSPRYKIIEKKQPVAFWCNPISGHNTLYWYLQNLGQGPELLIRYENEEAVDDSQLPKDRFSAERLKGVDSTLKIQPAELGDSAVYLCASRPGGARDEQYFGPGTRLTVT.

The CDR3 DNA reads TGTGCCAGCAGCGTAGGGAATGGAGATACGCAGTATTTT. Protein: CASSVGNGDTQYF. The V call is TRBV9, the J call TRBJ2-3, with no clear D. V was clipped by 0 bases and J by 5 bases, with 7 bases between them. Germline V gives CDR1 SGDLS, CDR2 YYNGEE. The CDR3 runs 13 residues.

The rearrangement joins TRBV5-1 to TRBJ2-3; D ambiguous. The germline V and J ends were trimmed by 2 bases and 6 bases, with 16 bases remaining between them. CDR3 length equals 15 residues. CDR1 and CDR2 from the germline V gene are SGHRS and YFSETQ. The CDR3 DNA reads TGCGCCAGCAGCTTCAGACGCGGAGTGTCGGATACGCAGTATTTT. It encodes CASSFRRGVSDTQYF. The full variable domain, with the rest looked up from reference TRBV5-1 and TRBJ2-3, is KAGVTQTPRYLIKTRGQQVTLSCSPISGHRSVSWYQQTPGQGLQFLFEYFSETQRNKGNFPGRFSGRQFSNSRSEMNVSTLELGDSALYLCASSFRRGVSDTQYFGPGTRLTVL.

The chain recombines TRBV27 with TRBJ2-7; TRBD2 agrees at 9 bases. V shed 2 bases and J 6 bases; nucleotides not matched to a gene: 8. CDR1 and CDR2 (germline): MNHEY, SMNVEV (reference sequence). This CDR3 comprises 15 residues. The CDR3 DNA sequence: TGTGCCAGCAGTTTACTGTCGAGCGGGAGGCGCGAGCAGTACTTC. As protein: CASSLLSSGRREQYF.

The genes are TRBV6-5 and TRBJ2-7; D is ambiguous. This CDR3 is built from 12 residues. Germline CDR1 is MNHEY and CDR2 is SVGAGI. The V end was cut by 6 bases, the J end by 2 bases, with 8 bases between. The CDR3 bases are TGTGCCAGCAGGGACCGTACCTACGAGCAGTACTTC. It yields the protein CASRDRTYEQYF.